This TCR beta chain originates from a study of blood T cell repertoires in COVID-19. Study-wide background: From the United States, Italy and Spain came samples of acute and convalescent COVID-19. PBMCs, B-cell-depleted T cells, or T cells were the source of the cDNA or gDNA that made up the material.

Trimming shortened V by 5 bases and J by 6 bases, and 11 bases separated the two germline ends. The CDR3 loop spans 13 amino acids. Germline values: CDR1 SEHNR, CDR2 FQNEAQ (reference sequence). In the study's own analysis: Amplification of reference gene primers was used by the study to estimate nucleated cell counts. Sequencing used immunoSEQ multiplex PCR; TCRdb keeps in-frame clones, though not all of them. D and trimming come from the DNA, and the V and J calls and clone size come from that table. This table has around 120,000 clones, 87% appearing once. Material for sequencing was peripheral blood. The chain has TRBV7-9 and TRBJ1-5; D is ambiguous. This TCR was recovered from a human donor in a cohort sampled during active COVID-19. In DNA form, the CDR3 reads TGTGCCAGCAGCGCCACAGTGTCTCAGCCCCAGCATTTT. As protein: CASSATVSQPQHF.